This TCR beta chain was documented in a study of blood T cells in healthy people across ages. Overall study: The capture of about one barcoded beta molecule per two T cells was achieved by template switching.

The second PCR ran about 6 to 12 cycles with a sample-barcoded 5' primer and J-beta primers. Each CDR3 protein is one row after TCRdb ran MiXCR on the 5' RACE reads. The data show approximately 1,100,000 distinct CDR3 sequences, 35% to 55% seen once. In its sample, this clonotype was seen a few times. The antigen is not known. Whole-study findings and limits: Investigators viewed diversity estimates from one million T cells as underestimates, the study reported. Compared with aged donors, long-lived donors showed fewer expanded clones, suggesting selection. Measured against age, TCR beta diversity per million T cells decreased in a roughly linear manner.

This CDR3 has 14 amino acids. Germline V gene data show CDR1 as MGHRA and CDR2 as YSYEKL. The V end lost 1 base, the J end lost 3 bases, and 10 bases lay between the germline ends. Sequenced input: blood. The V gene is TRBV4-1, the J gene TRBJ2-7; no clear D. The source of this sequence is a woman in her fifties or sixties in good health. This chain's CDR3 is CASSQGSGNYEQYF. The CDR3 DNA follows: TGCGCCAGCAGCCAAGGGTCAGGTAACTACGAGCAGTACTTC.